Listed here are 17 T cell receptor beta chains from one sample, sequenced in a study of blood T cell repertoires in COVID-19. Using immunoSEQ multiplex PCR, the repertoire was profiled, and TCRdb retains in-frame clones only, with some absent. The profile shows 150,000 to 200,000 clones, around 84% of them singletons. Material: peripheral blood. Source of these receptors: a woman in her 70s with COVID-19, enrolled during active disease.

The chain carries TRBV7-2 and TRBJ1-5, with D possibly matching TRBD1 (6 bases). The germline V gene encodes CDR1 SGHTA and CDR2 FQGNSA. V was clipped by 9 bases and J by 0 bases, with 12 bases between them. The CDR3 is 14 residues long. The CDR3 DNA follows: TGTGCCAGTTCACAGGGAAGTAGCAATCAGCCCCAGCATTTT. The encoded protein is CASSQGSSNQPQHF.

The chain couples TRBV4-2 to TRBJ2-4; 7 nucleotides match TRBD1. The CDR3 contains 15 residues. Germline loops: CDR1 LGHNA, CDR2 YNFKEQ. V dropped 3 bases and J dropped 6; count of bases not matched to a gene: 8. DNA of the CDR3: TGTGCCAGCAGCCATCAACAGGGGAAGGCAAACATTCAGTACTTC. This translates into CASSHQQGKANIQYF.

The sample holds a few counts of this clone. The CDR3 DNA sequence: TGTGCCAGCAGCCCAGGTCTTGGCGAGCAGTACTTC. Translation: CASSPGLGEQYF. The chain couples TRBV13 to TRBJ2-7, with D uncertain. The germline V and J ends were trimmed by 5 bases and 6 bases, with 11 bases remaining between them. The germline CDR1 and CDR2 sequences are PRHDT and FYEKMQ (reference sequence). This CDR3 is built from 12 residues.

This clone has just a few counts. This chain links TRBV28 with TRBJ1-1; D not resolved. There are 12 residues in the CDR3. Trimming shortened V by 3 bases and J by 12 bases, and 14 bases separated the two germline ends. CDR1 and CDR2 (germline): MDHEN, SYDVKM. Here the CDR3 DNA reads TGTGCCAGCAGTTTGAACAGTCGGAGGACTTTCTTT. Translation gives CASSLNSRRTFF.

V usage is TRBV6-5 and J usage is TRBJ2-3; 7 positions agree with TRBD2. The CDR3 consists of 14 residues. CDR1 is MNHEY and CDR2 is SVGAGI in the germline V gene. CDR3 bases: TGTGCATCAGGGAAGGCGGGAGTTGCAGATACGCAGTATTTT. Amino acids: CASGKAGVADTQYF.

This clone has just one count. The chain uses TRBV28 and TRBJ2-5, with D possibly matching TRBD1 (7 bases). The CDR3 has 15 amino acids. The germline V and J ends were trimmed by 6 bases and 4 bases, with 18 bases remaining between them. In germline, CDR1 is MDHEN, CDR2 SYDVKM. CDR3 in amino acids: CASRSPGGGRETQYF. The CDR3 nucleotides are TGTGCCAGCAGATCCCCAGGGGGAGGAAGAGAGACCCAGTACTTC.

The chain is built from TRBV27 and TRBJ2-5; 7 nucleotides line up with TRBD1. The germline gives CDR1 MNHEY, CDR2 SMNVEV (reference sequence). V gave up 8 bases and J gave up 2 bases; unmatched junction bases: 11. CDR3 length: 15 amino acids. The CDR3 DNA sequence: TGTGCCAGCGGACATGACAGGGACCTTCAAGAGACCCAGTACTTC. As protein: CASGHDRDLQETQYF.

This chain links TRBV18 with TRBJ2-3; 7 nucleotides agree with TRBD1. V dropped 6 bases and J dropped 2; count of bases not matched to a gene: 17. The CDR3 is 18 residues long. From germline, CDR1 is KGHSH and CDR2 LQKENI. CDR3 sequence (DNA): TGTGCCAGCTCTGGCCCCGGGACAGCCGATAGTTTCACAGATACGCAGTATTTT. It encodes CASSGPGTADSFTDTQYF.

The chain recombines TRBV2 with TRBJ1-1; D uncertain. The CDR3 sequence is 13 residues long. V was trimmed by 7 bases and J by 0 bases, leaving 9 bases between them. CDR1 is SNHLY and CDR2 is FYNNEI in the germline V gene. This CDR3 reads CASTGWVNTEAFF. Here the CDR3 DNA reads TGTGCCAGCACCGGGTGGGTGAACACTGAAGCTTTCTTT.

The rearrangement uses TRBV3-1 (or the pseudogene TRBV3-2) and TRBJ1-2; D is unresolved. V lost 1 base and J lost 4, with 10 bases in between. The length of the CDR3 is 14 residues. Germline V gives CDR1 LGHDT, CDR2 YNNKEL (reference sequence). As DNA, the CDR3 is TGTGCCAGCAGCCAAGTTTCAGGACTCTATGGCTACACCTTC. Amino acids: CASSQVSGLYGYTF.

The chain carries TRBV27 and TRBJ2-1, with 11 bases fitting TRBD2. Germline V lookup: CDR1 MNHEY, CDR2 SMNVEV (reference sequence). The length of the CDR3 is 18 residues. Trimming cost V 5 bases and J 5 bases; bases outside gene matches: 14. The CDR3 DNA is TGTGCCAGCAGTAAGACTAGCGGGATCCCCATGCCCAACAATGAGCAGTTCTTC. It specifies CASSKTSGIPMPNNEQFF.

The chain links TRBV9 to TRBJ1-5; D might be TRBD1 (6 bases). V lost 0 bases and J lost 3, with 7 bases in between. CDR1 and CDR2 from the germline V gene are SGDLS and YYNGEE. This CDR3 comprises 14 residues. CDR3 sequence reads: CASSVGQANQPQHF. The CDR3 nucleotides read TGTGCCAGCAGCGTAGGACAGGCCAATCAGCCCCAGCATTTT. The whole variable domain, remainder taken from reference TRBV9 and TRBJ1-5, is DSGVTQTPKHLITATGQRVTLRCSPRSGDLSVYWYQQSLDQGLQFLIQYYNGEERAKGNILERFSAQQFPDLHSELNLSSLELGDSALYFCASSVGQANQPQHFGDGTRLSIL.

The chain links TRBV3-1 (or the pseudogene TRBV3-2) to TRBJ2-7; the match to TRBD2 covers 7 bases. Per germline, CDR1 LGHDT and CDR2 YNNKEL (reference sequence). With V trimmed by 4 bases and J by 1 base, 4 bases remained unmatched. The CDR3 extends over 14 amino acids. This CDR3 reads CASSRGLDSYEQYF. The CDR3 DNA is TGTGCCAGCAGCCGAGGACTAGATTCCTACGAGCAGTACTTC.

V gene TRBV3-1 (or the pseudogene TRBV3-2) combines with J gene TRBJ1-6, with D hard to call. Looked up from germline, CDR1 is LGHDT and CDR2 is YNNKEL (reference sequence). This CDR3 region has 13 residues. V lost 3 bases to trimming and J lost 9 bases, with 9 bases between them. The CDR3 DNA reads TGTGCCAGCAGCCAGAACAGTATTTCACCCCTCCACTTT. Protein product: CASSQNSISPLHF.

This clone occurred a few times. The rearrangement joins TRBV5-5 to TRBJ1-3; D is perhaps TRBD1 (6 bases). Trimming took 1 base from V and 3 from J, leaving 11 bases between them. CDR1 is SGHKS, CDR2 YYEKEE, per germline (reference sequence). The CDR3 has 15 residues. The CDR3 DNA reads TGTGCCAGCAGCTTGTCAGTAGGGGGTGGAAACACCATATATTTT. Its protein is CASSLSVGGGNTIYF.

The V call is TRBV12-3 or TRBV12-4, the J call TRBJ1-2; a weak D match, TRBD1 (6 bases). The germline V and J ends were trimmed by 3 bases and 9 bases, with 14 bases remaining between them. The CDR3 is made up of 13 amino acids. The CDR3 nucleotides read TGTGCCAGCAGTTTTGAGGGGGTTAGGAGCTACACCTTC. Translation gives CASSFEGVRSYTF.

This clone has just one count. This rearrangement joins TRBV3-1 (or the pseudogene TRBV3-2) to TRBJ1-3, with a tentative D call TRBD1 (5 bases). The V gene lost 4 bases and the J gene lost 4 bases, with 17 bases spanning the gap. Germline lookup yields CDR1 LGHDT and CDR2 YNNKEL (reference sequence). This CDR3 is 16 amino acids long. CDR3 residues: CASSLLGGASGNTIYF. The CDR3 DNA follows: TGTGCCAGCAGCCTCCTCGGTGGGGCTTCAGGAAACACCATATATTTT.